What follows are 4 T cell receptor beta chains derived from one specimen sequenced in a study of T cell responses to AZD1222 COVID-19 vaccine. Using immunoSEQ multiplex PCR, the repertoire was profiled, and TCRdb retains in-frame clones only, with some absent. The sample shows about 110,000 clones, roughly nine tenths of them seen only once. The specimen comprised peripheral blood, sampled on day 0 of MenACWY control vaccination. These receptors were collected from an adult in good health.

The CDR3 sequence is CASSLASFSTDTQYF. In DNA form, the CDR3 reads TGTGCCAGCAGCTTAGCATCCTTTAGCACAGATACGCAGTATTTT. The rearrangement uses TRBV11-2 and TRBJ2-3; D gene ambiguous. V was pared by 1 base and J by 0 bases, with 8 bases between. The V gene's germline CDR1 is SGHAT and CDR2 FQNNGV. The CDR3 spans 15 residues.

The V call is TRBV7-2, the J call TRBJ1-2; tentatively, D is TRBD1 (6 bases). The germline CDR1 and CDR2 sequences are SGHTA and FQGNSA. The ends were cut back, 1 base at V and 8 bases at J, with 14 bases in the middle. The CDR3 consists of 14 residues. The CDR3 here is CASSLEQGRGGYTF. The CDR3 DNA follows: TGTGCCAGCAGCTTAGAACAGGGAAGGGGGGGCTACACCTTC.

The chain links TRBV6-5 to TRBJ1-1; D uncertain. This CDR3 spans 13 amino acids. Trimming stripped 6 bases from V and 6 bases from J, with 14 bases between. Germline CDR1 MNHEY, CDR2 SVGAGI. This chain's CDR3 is CASSSGRRSEAFF. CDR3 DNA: TGTGCCAGCAGCTCGGGTCGCAGATCTGAAGCTTTCTTT.

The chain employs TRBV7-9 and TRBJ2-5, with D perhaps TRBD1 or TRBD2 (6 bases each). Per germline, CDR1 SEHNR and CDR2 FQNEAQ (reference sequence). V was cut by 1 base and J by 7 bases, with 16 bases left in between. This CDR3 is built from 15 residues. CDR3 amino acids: CASSLGSGARATQYF. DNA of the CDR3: TGTGCCAGCAGCTTAGGCTCGGGGGCGCGGGCGACCCAGTACTTC.